This TCR beta chain comes out of a study of shared clonotypes between healthy human individuals. General study findings and limits: Generation probabilities were higher for clonotypes shared across all four sorted-subset donors than for unshared ones.

It was at deep level that the assay was run. In the source study's methods: From ImmunoSEQ came sequences covering only the junction and carrying no quality scores, so filtering differed. Sequencing used immunoSEQ multiplex PCR; TCRdb keeps in-frame clones, though not all of them. V and J calls and clone size are those listed in that table; D and trimming were worked out from the DNA. The table shows about 2 million clones, with 95% occurring only once. CDR1 SGHNT and CDR2 YENEEA come from the germline V gene. Trimming took 4 bases from V and 1 from J; bases not matched to a gene: 0. The CDR3 contains 14 residues. As regards this clone: Antigen unknown. A much larger clone sits a single nucleotide away, making a read error possible.

The clonotype was recovered from a man aged 18 to 35 in good health. Sequencing was performed on naive CD4+ T cells sorted from blood. Sample subset: CD45RA+ positively selected. This sequence joins TRBV11-3 and TRBJ2-3; 9 positions match TRBD1. The CDR3 loop reads CASSWDRGTDTQYF. The CDR3 bases are TGTGCCAGCAGCTGGGACAGGGGCACAGATACGCAGTATTTT.